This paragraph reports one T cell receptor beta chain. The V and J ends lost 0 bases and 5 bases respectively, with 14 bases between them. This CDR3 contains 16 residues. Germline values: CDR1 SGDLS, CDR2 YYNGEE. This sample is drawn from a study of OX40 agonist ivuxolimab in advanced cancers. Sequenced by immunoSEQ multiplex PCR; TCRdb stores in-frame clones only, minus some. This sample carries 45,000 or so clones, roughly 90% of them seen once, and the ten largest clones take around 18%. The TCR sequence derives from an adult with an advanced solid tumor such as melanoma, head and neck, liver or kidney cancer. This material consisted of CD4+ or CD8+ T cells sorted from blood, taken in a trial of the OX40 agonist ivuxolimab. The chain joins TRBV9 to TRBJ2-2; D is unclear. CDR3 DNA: TGTGCCAGCAGCGTAGGTCAGTTTGGGCGTACCGGGGAGCTGTTTTTT. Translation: CASSVGQFGRTGELFF.